Given below is one T cell receptor beta chain in context. Its target is unknown. The data belong to a study of immune evolution from preneoplasia to lung adenocarcinoma. The study's findings and limits: T cell clonality was higher in KRAS-mutant than EGFR-mutant or wild-type nodules. Top clone frequencies peaked in normal lung, apparently declining through invasive adenocarcinoma.

Between about 2013 and 2018, patients underwent resection in Japan or China. Data came from immunoSEQ multiplex PCR; TCRdb stores just in-frame clones and leaves some out. The table records several thousand clones, about 80% of them present only once. The receptor was derived from a donor at least 70 years old with lung adenocarcinoma. Sequenced: FFPE lung adenocarcinoma in situ tissue.

The CDR3 sequence is CSVEVSTNTEAFF. The CDR3 DNA reads as TGCAGCGTTGAAGTCTCCACGAACACTGAAGCTTTCTTT. V is TRBV29-1 and J is TRBJ1-1, with D unclear. Trimming removed 1 base from V and 1 base from J, with 7 bases in between. Germline CDR1 reads SQVTM; CDR2 reads ANQGSEA. The CDR3 spans 13 residues. The variable domain in full, completed from reference TRBV29-1 and TRBJ1-1, reads SAVISQKPSRDICQRGTSLTIQCQVDSQVTMMFWYRQQPGQSLTLIATANQGSEATYESGFVIDKFPISRPNLTFSTLTVSNMSPEDSSIYLCSVEVSTNTEAFFGQGTRLTVV.